The sequence of this TCR beta chain was determined in a study of cytomegalovirus exposure and HLA in healthy donors. V lost 5 bases and J lost 2; bases outside the gene matches: 5. Germline assignment: CDR1 LNHDA and CDR2 SQIVND (reference sequence). This CDR3 has 15 amino acids. This PCR relied on a set of 60 Vbeta primers and 13 Jbeta primers. Method: immunoSEQ multiplex PCR; TCRdb's copy keeps in-frame clones and lacks some. The table lists around 120,000 clones, about 80% of them singletons, with over 2% in the top ten. The specimen sequenced was PBMCs. This TCR derives from a man aged 25 to 40 in good health and CMV-seronegative. The V and J genes are TRBV19 and TRBJ2-7; 11 bases line up with TRBD1. The CDR3 reads CASSLGQGATYEQYF. CDR3 bases: TGTGCCAGTAGTCTAGGACAGGGGGCAACCTACGAGCAGTACTTC.